Below, one TCR beta chain is given with its context. Its antigen is not identified. Trimming stripped 4 bases from V and 6 bases from J, with 20 bases between. The CDR3 covers 16 residues. Germline loops: CDR1 LGHNA, CDR2 YNFKEQ. The data belong to a study of pediatric ulcerative colitis. Study-wide results and caveats: Blood-derived T cells may be present in rectal pinch biopsies. All ulcerative colitis patients, but no controls, carried a couple of rectal clonotypes.

Rectal tissue came from one to two pinch biopsies taken at colonoscopy. No immunosuppressive drugs were given to ulcerative colitis patients before diagnostic colonoscopy. TCRdb's copy holds only in-frame clones and misses some; the assay was immunoSEQ multiplex PCR. The table has 30,000 to 35,000 clones, about 81% seen once. The gene calls are TRBV4-2 and TRBJ2-3; perhaps TRBD1 as D (6 bases). The TCR comes from a boy aged 5 to 17 with mild ulcerative colitis. The sequenced sample consisted of gut tissue. CDR3 in amino acids: CASSPGQTESLDTQYF. The CDR3 DNA reads as TGTGCCAGCAGCCCGGGACAAACAGAGAGTTTGGATACGCAGTATTTT.